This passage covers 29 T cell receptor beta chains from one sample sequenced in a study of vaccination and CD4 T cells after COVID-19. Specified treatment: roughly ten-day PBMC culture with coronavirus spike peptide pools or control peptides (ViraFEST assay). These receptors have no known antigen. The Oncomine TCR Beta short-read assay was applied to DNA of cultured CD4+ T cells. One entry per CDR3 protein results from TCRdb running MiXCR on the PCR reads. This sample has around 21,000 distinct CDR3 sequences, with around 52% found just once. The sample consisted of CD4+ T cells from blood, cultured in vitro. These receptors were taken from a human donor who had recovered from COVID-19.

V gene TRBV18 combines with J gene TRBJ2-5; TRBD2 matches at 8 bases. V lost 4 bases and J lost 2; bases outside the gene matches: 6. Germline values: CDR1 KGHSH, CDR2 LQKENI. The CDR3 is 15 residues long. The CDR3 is CASSRVSGGQETQYF. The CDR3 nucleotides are TGTGCCAGCTCACGAGTCTCGGGGGGGCAAGAGACCCAGTACTTC.

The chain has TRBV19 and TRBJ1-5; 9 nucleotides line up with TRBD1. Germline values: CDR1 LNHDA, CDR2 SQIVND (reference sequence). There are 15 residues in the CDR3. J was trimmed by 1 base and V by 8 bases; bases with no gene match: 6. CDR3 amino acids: CASSGQGISNQPQHF. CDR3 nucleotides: TGTGCCAGTTCAGGACAGGGGATAAGCAATCAGCCCCAGCATTTT.

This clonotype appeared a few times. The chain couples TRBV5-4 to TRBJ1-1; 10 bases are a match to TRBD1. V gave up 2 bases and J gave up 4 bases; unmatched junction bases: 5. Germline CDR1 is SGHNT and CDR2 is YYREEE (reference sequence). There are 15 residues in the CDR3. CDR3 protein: CASSLNRDRGTEAFF. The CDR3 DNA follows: TGTGCCAGCAGCTTAAACCGGGACAGGGGCACTGAAGCTTTCTTT.

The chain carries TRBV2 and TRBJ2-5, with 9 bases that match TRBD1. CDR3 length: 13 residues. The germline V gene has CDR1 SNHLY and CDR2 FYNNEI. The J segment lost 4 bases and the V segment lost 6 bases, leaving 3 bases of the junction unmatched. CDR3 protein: CASRADRGETQYF. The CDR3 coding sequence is TGTGCCAGCAGAGCGGACAGGGGAGAGACCCAGTACTTC.

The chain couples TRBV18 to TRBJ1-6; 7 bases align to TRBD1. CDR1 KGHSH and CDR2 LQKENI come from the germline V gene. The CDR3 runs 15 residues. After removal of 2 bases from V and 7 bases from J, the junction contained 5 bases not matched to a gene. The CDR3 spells CASSPSPGGNSPLHF. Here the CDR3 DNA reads TGTGCCAGCTCACCATCGCCAGGGGGGAATTCACCCCTCCACTTT.

The DNA of the CDR3 is TGTGCCAGCAGTTTAGGACAGGGAGTGCACGAGCAGTACTTC. Residues: CASSLGQGVHEQYF. The V and J genes are TRBV28 and TRBJ2-7, with TRBD1 matching 8 bases. V lost 2 bases and J lost 5; bases outside the gene matches: 5. The germline V gene encodes CDR1 MDHEN and CDR2 SYDVKM. The CDR3 length is 14 residues.

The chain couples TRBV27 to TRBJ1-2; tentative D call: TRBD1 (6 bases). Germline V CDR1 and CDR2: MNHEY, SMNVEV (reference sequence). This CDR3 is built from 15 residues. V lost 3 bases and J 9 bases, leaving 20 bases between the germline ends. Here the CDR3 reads CASSFQAGGAGSYTF. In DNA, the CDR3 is TGTGCCAGCAGTTTTCAAGCTGGGGGGGCGGGTAGCTACACCTTC.

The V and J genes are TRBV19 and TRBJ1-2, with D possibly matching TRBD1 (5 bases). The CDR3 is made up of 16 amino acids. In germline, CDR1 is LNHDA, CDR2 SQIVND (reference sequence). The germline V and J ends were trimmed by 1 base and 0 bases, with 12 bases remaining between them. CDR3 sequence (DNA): TGTGCCAGTAGTATAGCGGGGCCACGAGCTAACTATGGCTACACCTTC. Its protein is CASSIAGPRANYGYTF.

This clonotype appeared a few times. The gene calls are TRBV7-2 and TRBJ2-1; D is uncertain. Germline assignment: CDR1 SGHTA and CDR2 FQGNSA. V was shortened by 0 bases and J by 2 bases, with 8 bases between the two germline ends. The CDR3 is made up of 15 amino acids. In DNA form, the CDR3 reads TGTGCCAGCAGCTTAGCGTTAGGGCCCTACAATGAGCAGTTCTTC. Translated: CASSLALGPYNEQFF. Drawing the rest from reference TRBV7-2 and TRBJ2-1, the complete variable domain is GAGVSQSPSNKVTEKGKDVELRCDPISGHTALYWYRQSLGQGLEFLIYFQGNSAPDKSGLPSDRFSAERTGGSVSTLTIQRTQQEDSAVYLCASSLALGPYNEQFFGPGTRLTVL.

In nucleotides, the CDR3 is TGTGCCAGCAGTTTTGGAGCCCGGGGTGCCTATGGCTACACCTTC. It codes for CASSFGARGAYGYTF. The chain joins TRBV12-3 or TRBV12-4 to TRBJ1-2; D unclear. This CDR3 has 15 residues. The ends were cut back, 3 bases at V and 4 bases at J, with 15 bases in the middle.

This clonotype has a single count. CDR3 in DNA: TGTGCCAGCAGTTACTGGAAGAGTGCAGGCCCCGTGTTCTTC. As protein: CASSYWKSAGPVFF. The genes are TRBV6-2 or TRBV6-3 and TRBJ2-1, with D unresolved. This CDR3 contains 14 residues. The germline CDR1 and CDR2 sequences are MNHEY and SVGEGT. Trimming pared 1 base from V and 15 bases from J, leaving 19 bases between.

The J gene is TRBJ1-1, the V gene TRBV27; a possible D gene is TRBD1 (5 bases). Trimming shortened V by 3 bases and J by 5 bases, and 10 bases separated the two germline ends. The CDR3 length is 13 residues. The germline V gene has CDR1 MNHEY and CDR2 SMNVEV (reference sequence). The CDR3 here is CASSFVRQTEAFF. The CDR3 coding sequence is TGTGCCAGCAGTTTCGTCCGACAGACTGAAGCTTTCTTT.

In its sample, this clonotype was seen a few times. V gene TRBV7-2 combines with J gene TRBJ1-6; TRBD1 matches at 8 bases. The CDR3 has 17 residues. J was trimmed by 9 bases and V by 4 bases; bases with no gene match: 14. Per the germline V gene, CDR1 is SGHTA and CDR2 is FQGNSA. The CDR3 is CASSSSGTGGLSSPLHF. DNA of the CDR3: TGTGCCAGCAGCTCCTCCGGGACAGGTGGATTAAGTTCACCCCTCCACTTT. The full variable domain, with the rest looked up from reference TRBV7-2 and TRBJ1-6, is GAGVSQSPSNKVTEKGKDVELRCDPISGHTALYWYRQSLGQGLEFLIYFQGNSAPDKSGLPSDRFSAERTGGSVSTLTIQRTQQEDSAVYLCASSSSGTGGLSSPLHFGNGTRLTVT.

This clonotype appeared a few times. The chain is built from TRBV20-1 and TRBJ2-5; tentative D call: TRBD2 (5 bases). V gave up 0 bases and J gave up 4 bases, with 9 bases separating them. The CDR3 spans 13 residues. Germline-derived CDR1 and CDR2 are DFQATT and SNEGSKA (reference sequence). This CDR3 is CSARDAGLETQYF. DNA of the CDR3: TGCAGTGCTAGAGATGCGGGTCTAGAGACCCAGTACTTC.

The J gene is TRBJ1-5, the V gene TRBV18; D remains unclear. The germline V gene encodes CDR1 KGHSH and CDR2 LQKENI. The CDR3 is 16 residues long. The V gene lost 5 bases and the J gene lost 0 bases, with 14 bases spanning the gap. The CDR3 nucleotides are TGTGCCAGCTCATCTAGTGAGGCGGATAGCAATCAGCCCCAGCATTTT. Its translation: CASSSSEADSNQPQHF. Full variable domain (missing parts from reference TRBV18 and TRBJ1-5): NAGVMQNPRHLVRRRGQEARLRCSPMKGHSHVYWYRQLPEEGLKFMVYLQKENIIDESGMPKERFSAEFPKEGPSILRIQQVVRGDSAAYFCASSSSEADSNQPQHFGDGTRLSIL.

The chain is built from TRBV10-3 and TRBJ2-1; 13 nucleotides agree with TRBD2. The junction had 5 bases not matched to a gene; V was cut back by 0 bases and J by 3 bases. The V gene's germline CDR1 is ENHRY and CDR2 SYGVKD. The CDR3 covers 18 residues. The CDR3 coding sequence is TGTGCCATCAGTGAGTCTACTAGCGGGGGGGCCGTCTACAATGAGCAGTTCTTC. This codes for CAISESTSGGAVYNEQFF.

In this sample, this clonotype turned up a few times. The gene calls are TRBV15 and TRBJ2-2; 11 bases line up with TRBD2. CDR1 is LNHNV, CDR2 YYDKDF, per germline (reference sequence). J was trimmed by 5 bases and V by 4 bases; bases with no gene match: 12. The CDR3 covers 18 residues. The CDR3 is CATSTLLAGVSGTGELFF. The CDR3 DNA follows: TGTGCCACCAGCACACTACTAGCGGGAGTCTCGGGGACCGGGGAGCTGTTTTTT.

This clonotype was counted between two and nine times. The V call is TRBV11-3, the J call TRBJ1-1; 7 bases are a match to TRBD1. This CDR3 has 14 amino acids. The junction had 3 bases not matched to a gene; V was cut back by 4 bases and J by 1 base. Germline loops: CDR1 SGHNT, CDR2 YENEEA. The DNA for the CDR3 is TGTGCCAGCAGCTGGTGGACAGGGAACACTGAAGCTTTCTTT. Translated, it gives CASSWWTGNTEAFF.

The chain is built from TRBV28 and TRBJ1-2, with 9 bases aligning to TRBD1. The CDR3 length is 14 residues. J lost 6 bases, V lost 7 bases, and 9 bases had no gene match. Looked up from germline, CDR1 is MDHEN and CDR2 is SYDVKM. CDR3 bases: TGTGCCAGCAATTCCGGACAGGGGATACATGGCTACACCTTC. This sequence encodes CASNSGQGIHGYTF.

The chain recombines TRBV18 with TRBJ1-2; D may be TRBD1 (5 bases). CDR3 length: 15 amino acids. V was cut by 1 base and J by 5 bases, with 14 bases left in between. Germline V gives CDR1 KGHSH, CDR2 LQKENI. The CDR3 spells CASSPLPREGYGYTF. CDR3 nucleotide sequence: TGTGCCAGCTCACCACTCCCCAGGGAGGGATATGGCTACACCTTC.

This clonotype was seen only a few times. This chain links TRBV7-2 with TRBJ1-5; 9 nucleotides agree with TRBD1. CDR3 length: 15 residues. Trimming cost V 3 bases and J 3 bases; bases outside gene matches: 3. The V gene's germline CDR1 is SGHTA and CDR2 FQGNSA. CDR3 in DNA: TGTGCCAGCAGCTTGGGACAGGGTCACAATCAGCCCCAGCATTTT. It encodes CASSLGQGHNQPQHF. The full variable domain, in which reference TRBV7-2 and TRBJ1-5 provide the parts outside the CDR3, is GAGVSQSPSNKVTEKGKDVELRCDPISGHTALYWYRQSLGQGLEFLIYFQGNSAPDKSGLPSDRFSAERTGGSVSTLTIQRTQQEDSAVYLCASSLGQGHNQPQHFGDGTRLSIL.

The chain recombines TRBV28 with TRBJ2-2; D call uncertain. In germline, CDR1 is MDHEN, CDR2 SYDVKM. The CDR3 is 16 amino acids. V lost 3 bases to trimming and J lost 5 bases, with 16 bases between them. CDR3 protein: CASSFIGLRGTGELFF. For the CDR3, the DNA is TGTGCCAGCAGTTTTATAGGTCTTCGTGGGACCGGGGAGCTGTTTTTT.

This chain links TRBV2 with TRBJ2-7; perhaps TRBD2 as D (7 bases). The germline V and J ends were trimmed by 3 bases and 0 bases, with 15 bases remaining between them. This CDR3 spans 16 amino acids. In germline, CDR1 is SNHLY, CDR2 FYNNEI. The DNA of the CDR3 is TGTGCCAGCAGTGATAAGGGGGACTACTACTCCTACGAGCAGTACTTC. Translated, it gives CASSDKGDYYSYEQYF. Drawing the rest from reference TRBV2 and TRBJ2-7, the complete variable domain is EPEVTQTPSHQVTQMGQEVILRCVPISNHLYFYWYRQILGQKVEFLVSFYNNEISEKSEIFDDQFSVERPDGSNFTLKIRSTKLEDSAMYFCASSDKGDYYSYEQYFGPGTRLTVT.

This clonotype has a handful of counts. CDR3 nucleotides: TGTGCCAGCAGCCTGACAGGGGGCATGGATGGCTACACCTTC. It is translated as CASSLTGGMDGYTF. The chain joins TRBV7-3 to TRBJ1-2, with 10 bases aligning to TRBD1. V was clipped by 5 bases and J by 6 bases; unmatched bases: 6. From germline, CDR1 is SGHTA and CDR2 FQGTGA. The CDR3 is 14 residues long.

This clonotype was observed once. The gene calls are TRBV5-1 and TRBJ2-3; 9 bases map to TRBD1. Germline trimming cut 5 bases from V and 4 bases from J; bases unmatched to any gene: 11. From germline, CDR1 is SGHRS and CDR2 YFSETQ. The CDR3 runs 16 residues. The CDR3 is CASRPTGGGFADTQYF. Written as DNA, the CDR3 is TGCGCCAGCAGGCCTACAGGGGGCGGGTTCGCAGATACGCAGTATTTT.

In DNA form, the CDR3 reads TGTGCCAGCAGCTCGAGACGGGACATTCATGGCTACACCTTC. Translated: CASSSRRDIHGYTF. The V call is TRBV7-2, the J call TRBJ1-2, with TRBD1 as a possible D gene (6 bases). The germline CDR1 and CDR2 sequences are SGHTA and FQGNSA. This CDR3 spans 14 amino acids. With 4 bases removed from V and 6 bases from J, the gap between germline ends came to 15 bases.

The CDR3 DNA reads as TGTGCCAGCAGTTACGCGACAGGGTATGAAAAACTGTTTTTT. Translation: CASSYATGYEKLFF. J is TRBJ1-4 and V is TRBV6-2 or TRBV6-3; 7 bases match TRBD1. After removal of 2 bases from V and 6 bases from J, the junction contained 3 bases not matched to a gene. Germline V gene lookup returns CDR1 MNHEY and CDR2 SVGEGT. This CDR3 has 14 amino acids.

CDR3 sequence reads: CASSIEARADTQYF. The CDR3 nucleotides are TGTGCCAGTAGTATAGAGGCCCGGGCAGATACGCAGTATTTT. This chain links TRBV19 with TRBJ2-3; D ambiguous. CDR1 and CDR2 (germline): LNHDA, SQIVND (reference sequence). The germline V and J ends were trimmed by 0 bases and 4 bases, with 8 bases remaining between them. This CDR3 is built from 14 residues.

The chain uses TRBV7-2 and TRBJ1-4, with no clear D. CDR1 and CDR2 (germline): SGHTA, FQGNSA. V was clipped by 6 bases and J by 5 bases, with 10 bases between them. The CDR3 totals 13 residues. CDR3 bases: TGTGCCAGCAGTTCACAACAGAATGAAAAACTGTTTTTT. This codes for CASSSQQNEKLFF.